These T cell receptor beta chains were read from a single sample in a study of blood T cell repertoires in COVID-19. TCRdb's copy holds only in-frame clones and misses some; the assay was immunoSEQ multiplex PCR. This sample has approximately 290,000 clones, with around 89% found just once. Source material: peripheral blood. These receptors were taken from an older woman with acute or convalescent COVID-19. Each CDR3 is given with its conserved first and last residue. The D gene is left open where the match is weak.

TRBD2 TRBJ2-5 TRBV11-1 CASSLEAGGKKTQYF TGTGCCAGCAGCTTAGAAGCGGGAGGGAAGAAGACCCAGTACTTC
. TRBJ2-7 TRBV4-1 CASSQGARTYEQYF TGCGCCAGCAGCCAGGGAGCGCGTACCTACGAGCAGTACTTC
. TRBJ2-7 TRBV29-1 CSVERDNEQYF TGCAGCGTTGAGAGAGATAACGAGCAGTACTTC
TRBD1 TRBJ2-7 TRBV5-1 CASSLAGTGVYEQYF TGCGCCAGCAGCTTGGCCGGGACAGGGGTCTACGAGCAGTACTTC
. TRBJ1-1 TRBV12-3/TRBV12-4 CASTDLMNTEAFF TGTGCCAGCACTGACTTAATGAACACTGAAGCTTTCTTT
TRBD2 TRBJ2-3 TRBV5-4 CASSPDQTSGAPSSTDTQYF TGTGCCAGCAGCCCAGACCAGACTAGCGGGGCACCCTCTAGCACAGATACGCAGTATTTT
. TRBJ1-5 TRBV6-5 CASSSSGVWGNQPQHF TGTGCCAGCAGTTCGTCAGGGGTATGGGGCAATCAGCCCCAGCATTTT
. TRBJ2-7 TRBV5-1 CASRQAPHEQYF TGCGCCAGCAGACAGGCTCCCCACGAGCAGTACTTC
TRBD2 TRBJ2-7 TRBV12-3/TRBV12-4 CASRTSGLYEQYF TGTGCCAGCAGGACTAGCGGCTTGTACGAGCAGTACTTC
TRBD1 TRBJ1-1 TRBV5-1 CASSQLGQAPSTEAFF TGCGCCAGCAGCCAATTGGGACAGGCCCCGAGCACTGAAGCTTTCTTT
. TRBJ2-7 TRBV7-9 CASSFADSSYEQYF TGTGCCAGCAGCTTTGCCGACAGTTCCTACGAGCAGTACTTC
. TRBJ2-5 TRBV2 CASGQGMETQYF TGTGCCAGCGGTCAGGGTATGGAGACCCAGTACTTC